This T cell receptor beta chain was retrieved from a study of blood T cell repertoires in COVID-19. About the study: Spain, Italy and the United States supplied samples that represented acute and convalescent COVID-19.

Details on this clone: At one boundary the junction diverges from the germline segment, which might be a read error.

Data came from immunoSEQ multiplex PCR; TCRdb stores just in-frame clones and leaves some out. The sample lists roughly 200,000 clones; approximately 84% were seen once. The CDR3 is 14 amino acids. Per the germline V gene, CDR1 is MNHNS and CDR2 is SASEGT. The sample was peripheral blood. This receptor was identified in a woman in her 70s with active or convalescent COVID-19. The chain recombines TRBV6-1 with TRBJ2-7; D not certain. In DNA, the CDR3 is TGTGCCAGCAGTGAGCCGGGTCGGGTATCGTCCACCTTCTTC. Translated: CASSEPGRVSSTFF.